This TCR beta chain was sequenced during a study of OX40 agonist ivuxolimab in advanced cancers. For the study at large: In this trial design, patients received ivuxolimab intravenously at 0.01 to 10 mg/kg every 2 weeks.

Germline CDR1 and CDR2: MDHEN and SYDVKM. There are 15 residues in the CDR3. V dropped 7 bases and J dropped 0 bases, with 12 bases sitting between them. Findings of the study overall: Compared with CD4+, CD8+ T cells on average had more expanded clones. Within 6 weeks, CD4+ and CD8+ blood T cells expanded clonally at 0.1 to 3.0 mg/kg.

Blood draws occurred at baseline, cycle 4 day 1, and cycle 7 day 1. As regards this clone: The antigen remains undetermined.

TCRdb's table, derived via immunoSEQ multiplex PCR, lists solely in-frame clones and lacks some. The sample shows 70,000 or so clones, 85% of them seen only once. This chain connects TRBV28 to TRBJ1-4, with D uncertain. The input for sequencing was CD4+ or CD8+ T cells sorted from blood, taken in a trial of the OX40 agonist ivuxolimab. This sequence was found in an adult with an advanced solid tumor such as melanoma, head and neck, liver or kidney cancer. For the CDR3, the DNA is TGTGCCAGCATGGTGGGAGGGTCAACTAATGAAAAACTGTTTTTT. It yields the protein CASMVGGSTNEKLFF.